This entry concerns a single T cell receptor beta chain. The target of this receptor is not known. Base qualities are not recorded, but no much larger clone differs from it by a single base. Set within a cohort of healthcare workers in London, UK, this nested case-control study involved weekly PCR testing of nasopharyngeal swabs along with blood sampling. Healthcare workers were recruited between 23 and 31 March 2020, during the week of the UK lockdown, and were followed weekly for up to about 15 weeks. The receptor library was made with 5' RACE. The sequencing machine was a NextSeq 500. The TCR library protocol attached unique molecular identifiers to individual cDNA molecules to correct for sequencing error and PCR bias. Both TCR alpha and beta chains were sequenced, and tight co-correlation was observed between alpha and beta sequence abundances in each sample. Under the source paper's analysis protocol: Decombinator V4 was used to annotate TCR sequences for V gene, J gene and CDR3. Expanded TCRs were defined as changing significantly between any two time points under a Poisson model with p below 0.0001. TCR abundances were normalised to the total number of TCRs sequenced per sample and expressed as counts per million. MAIT TCRs were defined by TRAV1-2 paired with TRAJ12, TRAJ20 or TRAJ33, and iNKT TCRs by TRAV10 paired with TRAJ18. A search of VDJdb, accessed on 1 November 2021, was run for TCRs annotated to CMV, EBV and SARS-CoV-2, with TCRs annotated for multiple antigens excluded. TCRdb redid the processing of the public reads, applying fastp at Q25 and MiXCR, and retained in-frame beta chains. One record per CDR3 amino acid sequence lists the most common genes and DNA. TCRdb, not the original authors, processed these V and J calls. This sample is represented by 66,000 or so distinct CDR3 sequences; approximately 13% of them were singletons. About 8.6% of the sample is in the top ten clones.

This specimen belongs to a study of early T cells in non-severe SARS-CoV-2 infection (dated by TCRdb to about 2021). Regarding the complete study: Because TCR sequencing relied on bulk RNA taken from unsorted whole blood, pairing of alpha and beta chains was not possible.

Trimming costs V 3 bases and J 3 bases, and their ends lie 16 bases apart. From the cysteine up to the phenylalanine, the CDR3 has a length of 15 residues. Solely the CDR3 DNA is kept, with 45 bases framed from the first base. Reading the germline V gene (reference sequence) gives CDR1 SGHKS and CDR2 YYEKEE. What the study reported, not specific to this receptor: VDJdb matching was skewed toward anti-spike CD8 responses and likely underestimated virus-specific expansions by missing private and CD4 specificities.

What was sequenced was whole blood. The TCR was taken from an adult who was a healthcare worker with PCR-confirmed SARS-CoV-2 infection or an uninfected control (not recorded which). The V gene is TRBV5-5 and the J gene is TRBJ2-7; TRBD2 is possibly the D segment (6 matching bases). The CDR3 corresponds to CASSSTGLPYYEQYF. The DNA is TGTGCCAGCAGCTCGACGGGACTCCCATACTACGAGCAGTACTTC.